The 30 T cell receptor beta chains below were found in one sample sequenced in a study of blood T cell repertoires in COVID-19. TCRdb keeps only in-frame clones here, not all; method: immunoSEQ multiplex PCR. The repertoire holds around 60,000 clones, with roughly 72% as singletons. The sequenced material came from peripheral blood. These receptor sequences come from a woman between 65 and 79 years old with COVID-19, enrolled during active disease.

The chain links TRBV5-5 to TRBJ1-5, with 8 nucleotides matching TRBD1. From germline, CDR1 is SGHKS and CDR2 YYEKEE (reference sequence). The CDR3 spans 14 residues. Trimming at V came to 0 bases and at J to 6 bases, leaving 2 bases not matched to a gene. The chain's CDR3 is CASSLDRGFQPQHF. The CDR3 DNA reads TGTGCCAGCAGCTTGGACAGGGGGTTTCAGCCCCAGCATTTT.

CDR3 DNA: TGCGCCAGCAGCGCTGGACTGTTCACAGATACGCAGTATTTT. Protein product: CASSAGLFTDTQYF. This chain connects TRBV5-1 to TRBJ2-3; maybe TRBD2 (5 bases). V shed 4 bases and J shed 2 bases, with 11 bases lying between them. The germline V gene encodes CDR1 SGHRS and CDR2 YFSETQ. The CDR3 is made up of 14 amino acids.

The chain joins TRBV3-1 (or the pseudogene TRBV3-2) to TRBJ1-4; D gene unclear. The CDR3 extends over 14 amino acids. With 5 bases removed from V and 2 bases from J, the gap between germline ends came to 9 bases. The germline gives CDR1 LGHDT, CDR2 YNNKEL (reference sequence). CDR3 nucleotides: TGTGCCAGCAGCTACAGCCTGACTAATGAAAAACTGTTTTTT. As protein: CASSYSLTNEKLFF.

The chain uses TRBV6-5 and TRBJ1-1, with 7 bases fitting TRBD1. V dropped 5 bases and J dropped 1; count of bases not matched to a gene: 4. Germline CDR1 reads MNHEY; CDR2 reads SVGAGI. CDR3 length: 14 residues. The CDR3 DNA reads as TGTGCCAGCAGTCCCAACAGGGGGAACACTGAAGCTTTCTTT. This gives the protein CASSPNRGNTEAFF.

The rearrangement uses TRBV12-5 and TRBJ2-7, with D maybe TRBD2 (6 bases). CDR1 and CDR2 (germline): LGHNT, FRNRAP. V shed 5 bases and J shed 0 bases, with 14 bases lying between them. This CDR3 is built from 15 residues. CDR3 sequence: CASGRGTGTSYEQYF. The CDR3 DNA reads TGTGCTAGTGGTCGGGGGACGGGCACCTCCTACGAGCAGTACTTC.

This chain uses TRBV12-5 with TRBJ1-4; D remains unclear. CDR3 length: 13 amino acids. The germline gives CDR1 LGHNT, CDR2 FRNRAP. V was trimmed by 6 bases and J by 3 bases, leaving 8 bases between them. The CDR3 here is CASGLEPNEKLFF. CDR3 DNA sequence: TGTGCTAGTGGCCTGGAGCCTAATGAAAAACTGTTTTTT.

The chain joins TRBV6-2 or TRBV6-3 to TRBJ2-7; 14 bases agree with TRBD2. Per the germline V gene, CDR1 is MNHEY and CDR2 is SVGEGT. Trimming took 5 bases from V and 2 from J; bases not matched to a gene: 5. CDR3 length: 16 amino acids. CDR3 sequence (DNA): TGTGCCAGCAGTCCGGGACTAGCGGGAGAGACCTACGAGCAGTACGTC. Encoded protein: CASSPGLAGETYEQYV.

The CDR3 DNA follows: TGCGCCAGCAGCCCGGGACTAGCGGGGGGCCGCGATACGCAGTATTTT. As protein: CASSPGLAGGRDTQYF. The chain couples TRBV5-1 to TRBJ2-3, with 15 bases matching TRBD2. The CDR3 has 16 residues. J gave up 6 bases and V 4 bases, and 6 bases lay outside the gene matches. Germline V gene lookup returns CDR1 SGHRS and CDR2 YFSETQ.

The gene calls are TRBV19 and TRBJ2-5; TRBD2 matches 7 bases. Germline V gene sequence: CDR1 LNHDA, CDR2 SQIVND (reference sequence). The CDR3 runs to 15 residues. J gave up 5 bases and V 4 bases, and 10 bases lay outside the gene matches. CDR3 in amino acids: CASSNHLAVVETQYF. The CDR3 DNA is TGTGCCAGTAGTAATCACCTAGCGGTCGTGGAGACCCAGTACTTC. The full variable domain, in which reference TRBV19 and TRBJ2-5 provide the parts outside the CDR3, is DGGITQSPKYLFRKEGQNVTLSCEQNLNHDAMYWYRQDPGQGLRLIYYSQIVNDFQKGDIAEGYSVSREKKESFPLTVTSAQKNPTAFYLCASSNHLAVVETQYFGPGTRLLVL.

This clone has a single count. The chain recombines TRBV5-1 with TRBJ2-1, with D tentatively TRBD2 (6 bases). The V and J ends lost 3 bases and 7 bases respectively, with 20 bases between them. Germline V gives CDR1 SGHRS, CDR2 YFSETQ. The CDR3 contains 16 residues. The CDR3 bases are TGCGCCAGCAGCTCTGAGGGGCTCGGGGGTAGGAATGAGCAGTTCTTC. Protein sequence: CASSSEGLGGRNEQFF.

The rearrangement links TRBV7-8 to TRBJ2-2; TRBD2 matches 13 bases. CDR1 is SGHVS, CDR2 FQNEAQ, per germline. The CDR3 runs to 15 residues. J gave up 6 bases and V 5 bases, and 3 bases lay outside the gene matches. In nucleotides, the CDR3 is TGTGCCAGCAGCCCCGGACTAGCGGGGGCCGGGGAGCTGTTTTTT. This sequence encodes CASSPGLAGAGELFF.

This chain links TRBV28 with TRBJ2-3; TRBD2 aligns across 11 bases. With 3 bases clipped from V and 4 bases from J, the junction kept 6 bases outside the gene matches. CDR3 length equals 16 residues. Per germline, CDR1 MDHEN and CDR2 SYDVKM. The CDR3 DNA reads TGTGCCAGCAGTTTTGGGCTAGCGGGAGGAGCAGATACGCAGTATTTT. Its protein product is CASSFGLAGGADTQYF.

The V gene is TRBV10-3, the J gene TRBJ2-3; TRBD2 matches at 14 bases. CDR1 and CDR2 (germline): ENHRY, SYGVKD. V lost 2 bases to trimming and J lost 9 bases; unmatched junction nucleotides: 13. The CDR3 covers 18 residues. The CDR3, as DNA: TGTGCCATCAGTGAGAGCATGAGCCGACTAGCGGGGGGGTGGACGCAGTATTTT. It yields the protein CAISESMSRLAGGWTQYF.

The V gene is TRBV19, the J gene TRBJ1-5; 9 bases are shared with TRBD1. Per germline, CDR1 LNHDA and CDR2 SQIVND (reference sequence). The CDR3 runs to 15 residues. V gave up 4 bases and J gave up 6 bases; unmatched junction bases: 7. The CDR3 protein is CASSKSGQGTQPQHF. The CDR3 DNA sequence: TGTGCCAGTAGTAAATCCGGACAGGGGACTCAGCCCCAGCATTTT.

The chain couples TRBV7-2 to TRBJ2-5, with a tentative D call TRBD2 (6 bases). Germline V gene lookup returns CDR1 SGHTA and CDR2 FQGNSA. The CDR3 is made up of 14 amino acids. V was shortened by 5 bases and J by 7 bases, with 17 bases between the two germline ends. The CDR3: CASSPRPDGGTQYF. The CDR3 DNA follows: TGTGCCAGCAGCCCCCGCCCGGACGGGGGGACCCAGTACTTC.

V and J are TRBV6-5 and TRBJ2-5, with 7 bases aligning to TRBD1. V was clipped by 4 bases and J by 3 bases; unmatched bases: 8. This CDR3 has 15 residues. Germline V gene sequence: CDR1 MNHEY, CDR2 SVGAGI. The CDR3 DNA sequence: TGTGCCAGCAGTTTATCCGGGACAGCGAAAGAGACCCAGTACTTC. Its protein is CASSLSGTAKETQYF.

V gene TRBV25-1 combines with J gene TRBJ2-2; D is unresolved. Germline CDR1 MGHDK, CDR2 SYGVNS. The CDR3 has 14 residues. V dropped 6 bases and J dropped 3 bases, with 11 bases sitting between them. The CDR3 coding sequence is TGTGCCAGCAGAGCGCAATGGGACACCGGGGAGCTGTTTTTT. This sequence encodes CASRAQWDTGELFF. The variable domain in full, with the rest retrieved from reference TRBV25-1 and TRBJ2-2, is EADIYQTPRYLVIGTGKKITLECSQTMGHDKMYWYQQDPGMELHLIHYSYGVNSTEKGDLSSESTVSRIRTEHFPLTLESARPSHTSQYLCASRAQWDTGELFFGEGSRLTVL.

This chain links TRBV5-1 with TRBJ2-3; D is perhaps TRBD2 (5 bases). From germline, CDR1 is SGHRS and CDR2 YFSETQ. This CDR3 region has 18 residues. V was clipped by 5 bases and J by 0 bases, with 22 bases between them. The CDR3 nucleotides read TGCGCCAGCAGTCCGATTGCGAGGACTGCAACTAGCACAGATACGCAGTATTTT. Translated, it gives CASSPIARTATSTDTQYF.

This clone occurred many times. The chain joins TRBV6-2 or TRBV6-3 to TRBJ1-2, with a weak D call TRBD1 (5 bases). Germline V gives CDR1 MNHEY, CDR2 SVGEGT. The germline V and J ends were trimmed by 2 bases and 4 bases, with 11 bases remaining between them. This CDR3 comprises 14 residues. The CDR3 here is CASSYGGTGYGYTF. The DNA for the CDR3 is TGTGCCAGCAGTTACGGCGGGACTGGCTATGGCTACACCTTC.

This sequence joins TRBV20-1 and TRBJ2-3, with D perhaps TRBD1 (6 bases). CDR1 and CDR2 (germline): DFQATT, SNEGSKA (reference sequence). V was trimmed by 3 bases and J by 2 bases, leaving 15 bases between them. The CDR3 spans 15 residues. The CDR3 nucleotides are TGCAGTGCTAGTACAGGGATCCGTGTCACAGATACGCAGTATTTT. Translated: CSASTGIRVTDTQYF.

V gene TRBV19 combines with J gene TRBJ2-1; 15 bases are shared with TRBD2. The CDR3 has 19 amino acids. CDR1 LNHDA and CDR2 SQIVND come from the germline V gene (reference sequence). After removal of 5 bases from V and 4 bases from J, the junction contained 12 bases not matched to a gene. The CDR3 loop is CASSRGLAGGGAQYNEQFF. In DNA form, the CDR3 reads TGTGCCAGTAGTCGCGGACTAGCGGGGGGGGGAGCTCAGTACAATGAGCAGTTCTTC.

The rearrangement joins TRBV28 to TRBJ2-5; 12 bases map to TRBD1. After removal of 4 bases from V and 4 bases from J, the junction contained 7 bases not matched to a gene. The germline CDR1 and CDR2 sequences are MDHEN and SYDVKM. The CDR3 sequence is 16 residues long. CDR3 protein: CASSSPRDRGRETQYF. CDR3 bases: TGTGCCAGCAGTTCTCCAAGGGACAGGGGGCGAGAGACCCAGTACTTC.

The rearrangement joins TRBV5-5 to TRBJ2-1; tentative D call: TRBD2 (7 bases). The CDR3 loop spans 16 amino acids. Trimming stripped 4 bases from V and 0 bases from J, with 14 bases between. Germline assignment: CDR1 SGHKS and CDR2 YYEKEE (reference sequence). CDR3 in amino acids: CASSDLGGGSYNEQFF. The CDR3 coding sequence is TGTGCCAGCAGCGACCTGGGAGGGGGCTCCTACAATGAGCAGTTCTTC.

This clone has more than one count but fewer than ten. The CDR3 loop is CATSDQTSGRALTGELFF. CDR3 sequence (DNA): TGTGCCACCAGTGATCAGACTAGCGGGAGGGCTCTCACCGGGGAGCTGTTTTTT. The V and J genes are TRBV24-1 and TRBJ2-2; 14 nucleotides align to TRBD2. V lost 3 bases and J lost 4; bases outside the gene matches: 6. This CDR3 is built from 18 residues. Germline loops: CDR1 KGHDR, CDR2 SFDVKD.

This clone has just one count. The chain joins TRBV9 to TRBJ1-3, with D maybe TRBD1 (5 bases). V was pared by 2 bases and J by 0 bases, with 9 bases between. The CDR3 totals 15 residues. Germline V CDR1 and CDR2: SGDLS, YYNGEE. Here the CDR3 DNA reads TGTGCCAGCAGCGTTCAGGGCGCCTCTGGAAACACCATATATTTT. As protein: CASSVQGASGNTIYF.

The genes are TRBV4-3 and TRBJ2-4; the match to TRBD2 covers 11 bases. CDR1 and CDR2 from the germline V gene are LGHNA and YSLEER. This CDR3 has 17 amino acids. After removal of 0 bases from V and 6 bases from J, the junction contained 7 bases not matched to a gene. The CDR3 spells CASSQEGLAGGVNIQYF. CDR3 sequence (DNA): TGCGCCAGCAGCCAAGAGGGGTTAGCGGGAGGGGTAAACATTCAGTACTTC.

The chain couples TRBV5-8 to TRBJ2-2; weak D call: TRBD2 (5 bases). With 1 base removed from V and 6 bases from J, the gap between germline ends came to 16 bases. In germline, CDR1 is SGHTS, CDR2 YDEGEE. The CDR3 extends over 16 amino acids. For the CDR3, the DNA is TGTGCCAGCAGCTTGTCAGTGGGAGCGTACGCCGGGGAGCTGTTTTTT. Protein product: CASSLSVGAYAGELFF. Combining the CDR3 with reference TRBV5-8 and TRBJ2-2 gives the whole variable domain EAGVTQSPTHLIKTRGQQATLRCSPISGHTSVYWYQQALGLGLQFLLWYDEGEERNRGNFPPRFSGRQFPNYSSELNVNALELEDSALYLCASSLSVGAYAGELFFGEGSRLTVL.

The chain joins TRBV4-2 to TRBJ1-6; D unresolved. V was cut by 0 bases and J by 2 bases, with 2 bases left in between. Germline V gives CDR1 LGHNA, CDR2 YNFKEQ. The CDR3 sequence is 14 residues long. The CDR3 DNA sequence: TGTGCCAGCAGCCAAGACGCCTATAATTCACCCCTCCACTTT. Its translation: CASSQDAYNSPLHF.

The chain couples TRBV19 to TRBJ1-2; D gene unclear. Germline V gives CDR1 LNHDA, CDR2 SQIVND (reference sequence). The CDR3 extends over 14 amino acids. Deletions cut 4 bases from V and 5 bases from J, with 14 bases between. DNA for the CDR3: TGTGCCAGTAGTAGGGCAGACAACAGATATGGCTACACCTTC. This sequence encodes CASSRADNRYGYTF.

This clone was detected once. The genes are TRBV6-5 and TRBJ2-7, with TRBD2 matching 7 bases. The CDR3 runs 15 residues. After removal of 4 bases from V and 0 bases from J, the junction contained 6 bases not matched to a gene. CDR1 and CDR2 (germline): MNHEY, SVGAGI. Here the CDR3 DNA reads TGTGCCAGCAGTTTAGCGGGTATGAGCTCCTACGAGCAGTACTTC. It codes for CASSLAGMSSYEQYF.